This TCR beta chain was sequenced during a study of T cells in Graves' hyperthyroidism and ophthalmopathy. General study findings and limits: Classification by a 13 V-J model distinguished ophthalmopathy from stable hyperthyroidism.

This clonotype was seen ten or more times. Its antigen is currently unknown. Germline V gene data show CDR1 as SGDLS and CDR2 as YYNGEE. The CDR3 loop spans 14 amino acids. The V end lost 0 bases, the J end lost 6 bases, and 10 bases lay between the germline ends. The CDR3 regions of TCR beta were amplified from RNA transcripts. The HTBI set primed first-round TCR CDR3 RT-PCR. One entry per CDR3 protein results from TCRdb running MiXCR on the multiplex PCR reads. The sample yields 250,000 to 400,000 distinct CDR3 sequences, approximately 14% seen once. This chain links TRBV9 with TRBJ1-5, with unresolved D. This clonotype was obtained from a woman aged 40 to 50 with Graves' ophthalmopathy. The sample was blood. CDR3 residues: CASSVGGSGQPQHF. CDR3 coding DNA: TGTGCCAGCAGCGTAGGAGGATCAGGTCAGCCCCAGCATTTT. The full variable domain, its missing parts supplied by reference TRBV9 and TRBJ1-5, is DSGVTQTPKHLITATGQRVTLRCSPRSGDLSVYWYQQSLDQGLQFLIQYYNGEERAKGNILERFSAQQFPDLHSELNLSSLELGDSALYFCASSVGGSGQPQHFGDGTRLSIL.